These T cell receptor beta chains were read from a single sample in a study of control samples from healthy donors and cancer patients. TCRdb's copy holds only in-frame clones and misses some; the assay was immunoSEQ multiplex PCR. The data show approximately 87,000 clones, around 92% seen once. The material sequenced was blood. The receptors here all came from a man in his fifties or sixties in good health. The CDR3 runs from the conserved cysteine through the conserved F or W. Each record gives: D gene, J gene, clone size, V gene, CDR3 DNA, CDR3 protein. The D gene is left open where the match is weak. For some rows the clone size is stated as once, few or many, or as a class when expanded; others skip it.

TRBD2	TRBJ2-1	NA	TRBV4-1	TGCGCCAGCAGCCAAGAAGACCCCCGCGGGGGGAATGAGCAGTTCTTC	CASSQEDPRGGNEQFF
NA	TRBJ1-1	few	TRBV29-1	TGCAGCGTGGCCCCGGACAGGAACACTGAAGCTTTCTTT	CSVAPDRNTEAFF
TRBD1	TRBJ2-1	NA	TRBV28	TGTGCCAGCAGGGACCCGGGACAGGCGGGGTATGAGCAGTTCTTC	CASRDPGQAGYEQFF
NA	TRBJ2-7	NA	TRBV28	TGTGCCAGCAGTTCCTTACAGGGTCTCTACGAGCAGTACTTC	CASSSLQGLYEQYF
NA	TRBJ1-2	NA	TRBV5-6	TGTGCCAGCAGCACGCACGCAGGGGGCTACACCTTC	CASSTHAGGYTF
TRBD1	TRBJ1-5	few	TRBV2	TGTGCCAGCAGTGGACAGGGACATCAGCCCCAGCATTTT	CASSGQGHQPQHF
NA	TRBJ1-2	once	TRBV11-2	TGTGCCAGCAGCTTAGGCGGAGGGAACTATGGCTACACCTTC	CASSLGGGNYGYTF
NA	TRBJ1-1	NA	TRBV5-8	TGTGCCAGCAGCTTGGACCTGGGGCCCTTGAACACTGAAGCTTTCTTT	CASSLDLGPLNTEAFF
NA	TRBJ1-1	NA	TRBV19	TGTGCCAGTAGTGCCTGGAGGACTGAAGCTTTCTTT	CASSAWRTEAFF
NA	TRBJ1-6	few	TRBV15	TGTGCCACCAGACGGGCCACGTCAGGTTCACCCCTCCACTTT	CATRRATSGSPLHF
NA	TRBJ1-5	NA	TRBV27	TGTGCCAGCAGTTTATCGGGGGGTCTTGTCAATCAGCCCCAGCATTTT	CASSLSGGLVNQPQHF
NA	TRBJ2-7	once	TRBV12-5	TGTGCTAGTGGTTCTGGGACGGAAACCTACGAGCAGTACTTC	CASGSGTETYEQYF
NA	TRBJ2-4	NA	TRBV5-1	TGCGCCAGCAGCTTGGTCGGTAACGGGGCCAAAAACATTCAGTACTTC	CASSLVGNGAKNIQYF
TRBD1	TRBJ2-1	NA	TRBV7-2	TGTGCCAGCAGCTTAGTACCGGGACAGGGGCCCAATGAGCAGTTCTTC	CASSLVPGQGPNEQFF
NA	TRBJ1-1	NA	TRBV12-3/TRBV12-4	TGTGCCAGCAGACCAGACAGGACTGAAGCTTTCTTT	CASRPDRTEAFF
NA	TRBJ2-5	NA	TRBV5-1	TGCGCCAGCAGCTTTACAGTTTCGGGGGAGACCCAGTACTTC	CASSFTVSGETQYF
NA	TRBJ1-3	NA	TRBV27	TGTGCCAGCAGGCCTCAGGCCCTCTCTGGAAACACCATATATTTT	CASRPQALSGNTIYF
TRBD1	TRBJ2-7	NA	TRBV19	TGTGCCAGTAGTCCGGGGGGACAGGGCTTTTACGAGCAGTACTTC	CASSPGGQGFYEQYF
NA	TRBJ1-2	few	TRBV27	TGTGCCAGCAGTCCCCAACAGAGGAACTATGGCTACACCTTC	CASSPQQRNYGYTF
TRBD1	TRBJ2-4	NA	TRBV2	TGTGCCAGCAGTGTCCGGACAGGTCGGGGTAACATTCAGTACTTC	CASSVRTGRGNIQYF
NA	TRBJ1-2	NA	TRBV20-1	TGCAGTGCTAGAGGGGACACCTCCAGCACCTTC	CSARGDTSSTF
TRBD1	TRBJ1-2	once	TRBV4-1	TGCGCCAGCAGCCATCCCGGGACAGAGTATGGCTACACCTTC	CASSHPGTEYGYTF
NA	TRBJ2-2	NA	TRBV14	TGTGCCAGCAGCCTCTATACCGGGGAGCTGTTTTTT	CASSLYTGELFF
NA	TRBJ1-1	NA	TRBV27	TGTGCCAGCAGTGCCGTTGTCGAAACTGAAGCTTTCTTT	CASSAVVETEAFF
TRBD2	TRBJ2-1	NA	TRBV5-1	TGCGCCAGCAGCTTTAATGGGGGGGTCAATGAGCAGTTCTTC	CASSFNGGVNEQFF
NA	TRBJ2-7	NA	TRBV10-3	TGTGCCGTTACAACAGATTGGGGCTACGAGCAGTACTTC	CAVTTDWGYEQYF
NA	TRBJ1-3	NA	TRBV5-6	TGTGCCAGCAGCTTGGGAGCCGGGATCTCTGGAAACACCATATATTTT	CASSLGAGISGNTIYF
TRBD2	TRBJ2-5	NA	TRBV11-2	TGTGCCAGCAGCATGCTAGCGGGGGGGCGAGAGACCCAGTACTTC	CASSMLAGGRETQYF
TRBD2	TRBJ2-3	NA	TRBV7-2	TGTGCCAGCAGGTCCGAGGCGGGGGGTTCTCCTACGCAGTATTTT	CASRSEAGGSPTQYF
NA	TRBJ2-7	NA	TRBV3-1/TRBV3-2	TGTGCCAGCAGCCTCAGGACAGCCTACGAGCAGTACTTC	CASSLRTAYEQYF
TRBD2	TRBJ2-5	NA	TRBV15	TGTGCCACCAGCATGAGACTAGCGGGGTACTCGGAGACCCAGTACTTC	CATSMRLAGYSETQYF
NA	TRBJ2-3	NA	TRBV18	TGTGCCAGCTCCTCCACGGAAGGCGCAGATACGCAGTATTTT	CASSSTEGADTQYF
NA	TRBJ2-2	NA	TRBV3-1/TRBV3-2	TGTGCCAGCAGCCAAGGGGGGGAGCTGTTTTTT	CASSQGGELFF
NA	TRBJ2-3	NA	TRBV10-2	TGCGCCAGCAGTGAGCTGGGGGGTTCGGATACGCAGTATTTT	CASSELGGSDTQYF
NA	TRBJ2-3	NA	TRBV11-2	TGTGCCAGCAGCCGGGACCTAGCCATTCCAGATACGCAGTATTTT	CASSRDLAIPDTQYF
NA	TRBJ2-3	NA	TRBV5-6	TGTGCCAGCAGCTTGGGAAGTACGCGGGTGAGCACAGATACGCAGTATTTT	CASSLGSTRVSTDTQYF
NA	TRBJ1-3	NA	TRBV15	TGTGCCACCAGCGAGACGGAAGGAAACACCATATATTTT	CATSETEGNTIYF
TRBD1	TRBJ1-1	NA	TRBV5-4	TGTGCCAGCAGCCCCGGACAGGGCGATGAAGCTTTCTTT	CASSPGQGDEAFF
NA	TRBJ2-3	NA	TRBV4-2	TGTGCCAGCAGCACCTCTGGCACAGATACGCAGTATTTT	CASSTSGTDTQYF
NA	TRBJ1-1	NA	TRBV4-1	TGCGCCAGCAGCCGGGACGACAGGAGGAACACTGAAGCTTTCTTT	CASSRDDRRNTEAFF
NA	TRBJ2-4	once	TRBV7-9	TGTGCCAGCAGCCCCCGGACCGGCCGGGGGAACATTCAGTACTTC	CASSPRTGRGNIQYF
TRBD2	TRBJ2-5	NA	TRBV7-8	TGTGCCAGCAGCTCTACGTCCTTAACTAGCGGGGGCCAGATCCGACAAGAGACCCAGTACTTC	CASSSTSLTSGGQIRQETQYF
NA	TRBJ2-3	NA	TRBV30	TGTGCCTGGAGTCAGGGGGGGACAGATACGCAGTATTTT	CAWSQGGTDTQYF
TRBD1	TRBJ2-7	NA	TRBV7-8	TGTGCCAGCAGCTTATCTGGGACAGGTCAATACGAGCAGTACTTC	CASSLSGTGQYEQYF
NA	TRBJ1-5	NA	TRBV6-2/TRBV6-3	TGTGCCAGCAGTTCAAATAATCAGCCCCAGCATTTT	CASSSNNQPQHF
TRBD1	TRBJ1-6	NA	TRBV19	TGTGCCAGTAGTAACAGGGGTGACAATTCACCCCTCCACTTT	CASSNRGDNSPLHF
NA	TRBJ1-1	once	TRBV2	TGTGCCAGCAGTTTTGACAGACTATTCATGAACACTGAAGCTTTCTTT	CASSFDRLFMNTEAFF
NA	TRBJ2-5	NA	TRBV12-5	TGTGCTAGTGGTTTGGGGGAGACCCAGTACTTC	CASGLGETQYF
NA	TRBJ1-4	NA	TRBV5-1	TGCGCCAGCAGCTTGGCACTCGGAGGGGAGTGGGATGAAAAACTGTTTTTT	CASSLALGGEWDEKLFF
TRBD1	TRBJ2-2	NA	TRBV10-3	TGTGCCATCAGTGTGGGGACAGGGGCTGTCGGGGAGCTGTTTTTT	CAISVGTGAVGELFF
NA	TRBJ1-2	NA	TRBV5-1	TGCGCCAGCAGCTTGGTAACAGAGTATGGCTACACCTTC	CASSLVTEYGYTF
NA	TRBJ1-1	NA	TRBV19	TGTGCCAGTAGTGCCCCCGGGGTGGCTCTCCAATACGACGAAGCTTTCTTT	CASSAPGVALQYDEAFF